This T cell receptor beta chain is drawn from a study of cytomegalovirus exposure and HLA in healthy donors. Overall study context: Previous work identified roughly 120 million unique TCR beta sequences from around 200 million T cells. Study-wide points: Exclusion as indistinguishable affected some V segments, including TRBV6-2 and TRBV6-3. Across donors, most TCRs were seen rarely, yet some public ones were widespread. In a later analysis, at a false discovery rate of 0.05, 16,951 TCR beta sequences were associated with HLA alleles.

Turning to this clone: The antigen is undetermined.

PCR involved 60 Vbeta and 13 Jbeta primers. Generated by immunoSEQ multiplex PCR, the TCRdb table keeps only in-frame clones and is missing some. The repertoire includes about 170,000 clones, about 88% of them detected once, and over 2.5% sits in the top ten. The germline V gene has CDR1 SNHLY and CDR2 FYNNEI. V shed 10 bases and J 5 bases; nucleotides not matched to a gene: 13. The CDR3 is made up of 15 amino acids. Sequencing was performed on PBMCs. This rearrangement joins TRBV2 to TRBJ2-2; TRBD1 aligns across 7 bases. This clonotype was sampled from a young man in good health and CMV-seropositive. DNA for the CDR3: TGTGCCATCCCGTTTGGGACAGCTAGGACCGGGGAGCTGTTTTTT. Translated, it gives CAIPFGTARTGELFF.